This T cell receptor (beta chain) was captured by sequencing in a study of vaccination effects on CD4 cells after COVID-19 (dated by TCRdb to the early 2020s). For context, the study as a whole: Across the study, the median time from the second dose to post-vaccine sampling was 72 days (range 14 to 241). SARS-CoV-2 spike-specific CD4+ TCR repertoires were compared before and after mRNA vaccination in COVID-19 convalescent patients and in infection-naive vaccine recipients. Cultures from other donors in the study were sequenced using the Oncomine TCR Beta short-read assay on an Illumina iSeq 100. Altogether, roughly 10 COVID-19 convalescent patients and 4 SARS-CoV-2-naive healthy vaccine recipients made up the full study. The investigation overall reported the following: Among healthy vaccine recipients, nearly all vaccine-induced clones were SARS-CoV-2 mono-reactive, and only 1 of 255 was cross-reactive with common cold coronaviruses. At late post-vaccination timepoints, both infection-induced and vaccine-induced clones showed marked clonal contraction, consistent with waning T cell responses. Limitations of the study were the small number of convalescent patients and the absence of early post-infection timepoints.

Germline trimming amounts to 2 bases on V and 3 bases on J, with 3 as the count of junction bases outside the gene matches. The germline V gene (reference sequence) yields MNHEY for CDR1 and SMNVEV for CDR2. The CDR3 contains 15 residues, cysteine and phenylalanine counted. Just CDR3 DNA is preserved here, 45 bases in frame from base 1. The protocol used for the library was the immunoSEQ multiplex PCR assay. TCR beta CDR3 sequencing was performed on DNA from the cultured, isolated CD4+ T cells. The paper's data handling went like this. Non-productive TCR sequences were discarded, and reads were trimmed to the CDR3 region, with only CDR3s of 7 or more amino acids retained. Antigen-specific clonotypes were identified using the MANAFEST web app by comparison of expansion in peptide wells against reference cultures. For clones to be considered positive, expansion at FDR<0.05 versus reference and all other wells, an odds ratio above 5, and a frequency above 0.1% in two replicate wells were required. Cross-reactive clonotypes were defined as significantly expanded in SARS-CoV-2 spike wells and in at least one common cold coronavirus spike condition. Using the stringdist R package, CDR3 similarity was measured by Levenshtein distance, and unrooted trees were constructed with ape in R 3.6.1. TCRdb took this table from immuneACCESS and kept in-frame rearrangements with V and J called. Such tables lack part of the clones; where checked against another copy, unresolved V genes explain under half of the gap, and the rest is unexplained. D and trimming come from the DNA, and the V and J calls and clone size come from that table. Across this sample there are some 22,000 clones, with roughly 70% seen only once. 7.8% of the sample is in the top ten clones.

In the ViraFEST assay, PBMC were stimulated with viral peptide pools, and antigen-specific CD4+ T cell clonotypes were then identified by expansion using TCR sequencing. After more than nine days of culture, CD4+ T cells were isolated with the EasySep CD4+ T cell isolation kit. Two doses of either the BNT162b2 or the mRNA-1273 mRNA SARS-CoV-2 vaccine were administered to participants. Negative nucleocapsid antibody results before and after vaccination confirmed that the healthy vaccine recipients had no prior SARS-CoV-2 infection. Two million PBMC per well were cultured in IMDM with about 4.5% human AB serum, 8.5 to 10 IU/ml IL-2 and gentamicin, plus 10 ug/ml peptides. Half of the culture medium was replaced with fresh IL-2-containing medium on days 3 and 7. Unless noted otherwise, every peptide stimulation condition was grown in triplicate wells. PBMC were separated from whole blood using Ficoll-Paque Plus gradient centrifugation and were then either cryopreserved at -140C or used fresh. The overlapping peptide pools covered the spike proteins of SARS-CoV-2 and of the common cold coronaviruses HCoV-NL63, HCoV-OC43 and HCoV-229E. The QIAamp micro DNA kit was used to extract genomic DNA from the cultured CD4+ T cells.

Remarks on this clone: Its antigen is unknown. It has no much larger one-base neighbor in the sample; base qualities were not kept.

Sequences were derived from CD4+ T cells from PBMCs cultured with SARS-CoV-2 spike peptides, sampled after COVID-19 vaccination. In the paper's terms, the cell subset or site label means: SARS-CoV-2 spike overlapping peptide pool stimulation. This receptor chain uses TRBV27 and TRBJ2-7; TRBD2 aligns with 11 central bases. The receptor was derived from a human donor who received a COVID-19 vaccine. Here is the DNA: TGTGCCAGCAGTTTAACTAGCGGGGGACTCTACGAGCAGTACTTC. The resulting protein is CASSLTSGGLYEQYF.